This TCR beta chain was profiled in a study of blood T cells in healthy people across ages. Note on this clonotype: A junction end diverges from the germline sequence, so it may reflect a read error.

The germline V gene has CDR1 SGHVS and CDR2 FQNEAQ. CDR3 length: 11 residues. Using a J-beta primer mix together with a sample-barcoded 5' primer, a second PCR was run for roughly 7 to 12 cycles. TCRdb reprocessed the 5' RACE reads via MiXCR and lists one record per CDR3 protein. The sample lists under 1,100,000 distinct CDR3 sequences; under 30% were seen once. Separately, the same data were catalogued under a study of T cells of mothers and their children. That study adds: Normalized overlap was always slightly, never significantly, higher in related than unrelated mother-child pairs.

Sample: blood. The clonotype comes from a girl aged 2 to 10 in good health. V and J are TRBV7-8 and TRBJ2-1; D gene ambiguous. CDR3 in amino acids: CAGSFDNEQFF. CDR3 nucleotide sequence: TGTGCCGGCAGCTTCGACAATGAGCAGTTCTTC.